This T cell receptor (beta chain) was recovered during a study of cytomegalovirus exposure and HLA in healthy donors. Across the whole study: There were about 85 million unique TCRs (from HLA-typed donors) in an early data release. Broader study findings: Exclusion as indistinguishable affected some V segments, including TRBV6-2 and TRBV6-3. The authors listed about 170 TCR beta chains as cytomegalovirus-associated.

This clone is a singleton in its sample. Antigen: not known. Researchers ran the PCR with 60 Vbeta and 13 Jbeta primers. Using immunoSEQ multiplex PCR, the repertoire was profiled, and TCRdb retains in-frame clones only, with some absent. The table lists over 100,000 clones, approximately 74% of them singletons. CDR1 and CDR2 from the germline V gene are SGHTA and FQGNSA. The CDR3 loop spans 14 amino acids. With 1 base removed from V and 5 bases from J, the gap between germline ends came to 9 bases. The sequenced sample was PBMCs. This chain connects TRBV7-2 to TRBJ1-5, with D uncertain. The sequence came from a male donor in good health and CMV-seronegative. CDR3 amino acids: CASSLELSDQPQHF. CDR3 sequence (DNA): TGTGCCAGCAGCTTAGAACTTTCTGATCAGCCCCAGCATTTT. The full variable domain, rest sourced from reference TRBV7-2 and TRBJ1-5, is GAGVSQSPSNKVTEKGKDVELRCDPISGHTALYWYRQSLGQGLEFLIYFQGNSAPDKSGLPSDRFSAERTGGSVSTLTIQRTQQEDSAVYLCASSLELSDQPQHFGDGTRLSIL.